These 8 T cell receptor beta chains originate from one sample sequenced in a study of identical twins. TCRdb redid the calling of the 5' RACE reads with MiXCR, one entry per CDR3 protein. The sample includes some 1,700,000 distinct CDR3 sequences, about 32% of them seen just once. The material sequenced was cord blood. These receptors all stem from a newborn girl in good health.

V and J are TRBV12-3 or TRBV12-4 and TRBJ1-5; tentative D call: TRBD1 (5 bases). The V gene lost 2 bases and the J gene lost 2 bases, with 10 bases spanning the gap. The CDR3 loop spans 15 amino acids. This CDR3 reads CASSLQGRGNQPQHF. The CDR3 DNA sequence: TGTGCCAGCAGTTTACAGGGAAGGGGCAATCAGCCCCAGCATTTT.

This clonotype appeared a few times. The chain joins TRBV7-2 to TRBJ2-7; weak D call: TRBD1 (6 bases). The CDR3 consists of 14 residues. Trimming cost V 1 base and J 3 bases, with 10 bases left between them. Germline CDR1 is SGHTA and CDR2 is FQGNSA. CDR3 protein: CASSLGRGNYEQYF. The CDR3 nucleotides are TGTGCCAGCAGCTTAGGCAGGGGAAACTACGAGCAGTACTTC. The full variable domain, with the rest looked up from reference TRBV7-2 and TRBJ2-7, is GAGVSQSPSNKVTEKGKDVELRCDPISGHTALYWYRQSLGQGLEFLIYFQGNSAPDKSGLPSDRFSAERTGGSVSTLTIQRTQQEDSAVYLCASSLGRGNYEQYFGPGTRLTVT.

This clonotype was counted at least ten times. This chain links TRBV29-1 with TRBJ1-2, with D unresolved. The CDR3 is made up of 13 amino acids. The V and J ends lost 2 bases and 7 bases respectively, with 14 bases between them. Germline CDR1 SQVTM, CDR2 ANQGSEA. This chain's CDR3 is CSVERENPGGYTF. Written as DNA, the CDR3 is TGCAGCGTTGAAAGGGAAAACCCCGGTGGCTACACCTTC. The whole variable domain, remainder taken from reference TRBV29-1 and TRBJ1-2, is SAVISQKPSRDICQRGTSLTIQCQVDSQVTMMFWYRQQPGQSLTLIATANQGSEATYESGFVIDKFPISRPNLTFSTLTVSNMSPEDSSIYLCSVERENPGGYTFGSGTRLTVV.

The chain combines TRBV5-1 with TRBJ2-7, with 7 nucleotides matching TRBD1. The CDR3 totals 15 residues. The V segment lost 2 bases and the J segment 3 bases; nucleotides outside the gene matches: 8. CDR1 is SGHRS and CDR2 is YFSETQ in the germline V gene. The chain's CDR3 is CASSFRHRDSYEQYF. In nucleotides, the CDR3 is TGCGCCAGCAGCTTCCGTCACCGGGACAGCTACGAGCAGTACTTC.

The V gene is TRBV5-1, the J gene TRBJ2-3; no reliable D call. The CDR3 contains 16 residues. Trimming left V 3 bases short and J 0 bases short, with 14 bases between. The germline V gene has CDR1 SGHRS and CDR2 YFSETQ. CDR3 residues: CASSSLDRRSTDTQYF. CDR3 bases: TGCGCCAGCAGCTCGCTCGACCGAAGAAGCACAGATACGCAGTATTTT.

The chain employs TRBV2 and TRBJ2-3; 8 bases are a match to TRBD1. In germline, CDR1 is SNHLY, CDR2 FYNNEI. The CDR3 length is 17 residues. The trim removed 6 bases at V and 1 base at J, leaving 12 bases unmatched. The CDR3: CASRAGTGRLRTDTQYF. The CDR3 region has the DNA TGTGCCAGCAGGGCTGGGACAGGTCGCCTCCGCACAGATACGCAGTATTTT.

This chain connects TRBV12-5 to TRBJ2-7; possibly TRBD2 for D (6 bases). This CDR3 contains 16 residues. The germline gives CDR1 LGHNT, CDR2 FRNRAP. The ends were cut back, 0 bases at V and 2 bases at J, with 14 bases in the middle. CDR3 loop: CASGLVLGGDPYEQYF. The CDR3 nucleotides are TGTGCTAGTGGTTTGGTACTAGGCGGGGATCCCTACGAGCAGTACTTC. Full variable domain (outside the CDR3, taken from reference TRBV12-5 and TRBJ2-7): DARVTQTPRHKVTEMGQEVTMRCQPILGHNTVFWYRQTMMQGLELLAYFRNRAPLDDSGMPKDRFSAEMPDATLATLKIQPSEPRDSAVYFCASGLVLGGDPYEQYFGPGTRLTVT.

Regarding this clonotype: Sequence at one end of the junction differs from germline and may be a read error. The chain combines TRBV28 with TRBJ2-3; 12 bases agree with TRBD2. Germline V CDR1 and CDR2: MDHEN, SYDVKM. The CDR3 length is 19 residues. The CDR3 loop is CASSLRTSGIVYRTDTQYF. Written as DNA, the CDR3 is TGTGCCAGCAGCTTAAGGACTAGCGGGATAGTGTACCGCACGGATACGCAGTATTTT. The entire variable domain, with the rest obtained from reference TRBV28 and TRBJ2-3, is as follows: DVKVTQSSRYLVKRTGEKVFLECVQDMDHENMFWYRQDPGLGLRLIYFSYDVKMKEKGDIPEGYSVSREKKERFSLILESASTNQTSMYLCASSLRTSGIVYRTDTQYFGPGTRLTVL.